Shown below are 13 T cell receptor beta chains from a single sample sequenced in a study of cytomegalovirus exposure and HLA in healthy donors (dated 2017 in TCRdb). The library was prepared using the immunoSEQ multiplex PCR assay. For the multiplex PCR, a mixture combining 60 forward primers for TCR Vbeta segments and 13 reverse primers for TCR Jbeta segments was used. What TCRdb holds here is the immuneACCESS table cut down to in-frame rearrangements. Part of the clones is not present; checked against another copy, under half of the missing clones reflect an unresolved V gene, and the others are unexplained. The sample table shows 90,000 to 130,000 clones, and approximately 82% are seen once. Of the sample, more than 20% falls within the top ten clones. The sample comprised PBMCs. The receptors here all came from a man younger than 45 in good health and CMV-seropositive.

The genes are TRBV10-3 and TRBJ1-1; D not certain. The length of the CDR3 is 12 residues. Germline V lookup: CDR1 ENHRY, CDR2 SYGVKD. Trimming cost V 5 bases and J 6 bases, with 10 bases left between them. CDR3 residues: CAISQRVAEAFF. CDR3 sequence (DNA): TGTGCCATCAGTCAACGGGTCGCTGAAGCTTTCTTT.

The genes are TRBV6-6 and TRBJ2-5; a weak D match, TRBD1 (6 bases). V lost 5 bases, J lost 0 bases, and 13 bases lay in between. Germline V gene data show CDR1 as MNHNY and CDR2 as SVGAGI (reference sequence). The CDR3 is made up of 15 amino acids. CDR3 nucleotide sequence: TGTGCCAGCAGTGGGCGCACAGGGTACCAAGAGACCCAGTACTTC. It is translated as CASSGRTGYQETQYF.

The rearrangement uses TRBV5-1 and TRBJ1-2; D gene uncertain. This CDR3 is 14 amino acids long. CDR1 and CDR2 from the germline V gene are SGHRS and YFSETQ. V was cut by 4 bases and J by 4 bases, with 14 bases left in between. Written as DNA, the CDR3 is TGCGCCAGCAGCCCGGAGTCAATTATCTATGGCTACACCTTC. Amino acids: CASSPESIIYGYTF.

The chain employs TRBV6-1 and TRBJ2-3; tentatively, D is TRBD2 (6 bases). Between the trimmed V and J ends, which lost 1 base and 1 base, there was a span of 9 bases. The germline CDR1 and CDR2 sequences are MNHNS and SASEGT. CDR3 length: 15 residues. The CDR3 DNA reads TGTGCCAGCAGTGAAGGCGGGGCACGCACAGATACGCAGTATTTT. Translating it yields CASSEGGARTDTQYF.

The chain joins TRBV5-8 to TRBJ2-3; 7 positions match TRBD2. CDR3 length: 16 residues. Germline V gives CDR1 SGHTS, CDR2 YDEGEE. Germline trimming cut 0 bases from V and 3 bases from J; bases unmatched to any gene: 7. The CDR3 nucleotides read TGTGCCAGCAGCTTGGCGCGGGGGTGGCGGACAGATACGCAGTATTTT. Translated, it gives CASSLARGWRTDTQYF.

This clone was counted between two and nine times. Other DNA sequences of this sample code for an identical CDR3. This rearrangement joins TRBV30 to TRBJ1-5; D is undetermined. The CDR3 consists of 13 residues. Trimming shortened V by 2 bases and J by 4 bases, and 9 bases separated the two germline ends. The germline gives CDR1 GTSNPN, CDR2 SVGIG (reference sequence). The CDR3 DNA follows: TGTGCCTGGAGTCCGGGGAGTAATCAGCCCCAGCATTTT. Translated: CAWSPGSNQPQHF.

The chain combines TRBV12-5 with TRBJ1-3, with 7 bases matching TRBD1. The CDR3 covers 18 residues. The trim removed 5 bases at V and 0 bases at J, leaving 13 bases unmatched. Germline V gene sequence: CDR1 LGHNT, CDR2 FRNRAP. The CDR3 sequence: CASGPFVWTGNSGNTIYF. The CDR3 DNA reads TGTGCTAGTGGTCCGTTCGTTTGGACAGGAAACTCTGGAAACACCATATATTTT. The variable domain in full, completed from reference TRBV12-5 and TRBJ1-3, reads DARVTQTPRHKVTEMGQEVTMRCQPILGHNTVFWYRQTMMQGLELLAYFRNRAPLDDSGMPKDRFSAEMPDATLATLKIQPSEPRDSAVYFCASGPFVWTGNSGNTIYFGEGSWLTVV.

This chain links TRBV15 with TRBJ1-5; TRBD1 might be the D (6 bases). Germline V gene sequence: CDR1 LNHNV, CDR2 YYDKDF (reference sequence). CDR3 length: 14 amino acids. The germline V and J ends were trimmed by 2 bases and 3 bases, with 8 bases remaining between them. The CDR3 loop reads CATSRRQVNQPQHF. The CDR3 DNA reads TGTGCCACCAGCAGACGACAGGTCAATCAGCCCCAGCATTTT.

The CDR3 loop is CASSEGLAGGAGELFF. The DNA for the CDR3 is TGCGCCAGCAGCGAAGGACTAGCGGGAGGGGCCGGGGAGCTGTTTTTT. This chain connects TRBV5-1 to TRBJ2-2; 15 bases map to TRBD2. V gave up 4 bases and J gave up 6 bases; unmatched junction bases: 4. The CDR3 is 16 residues long. Germline values: CDR1 SGHRS, CDR2 YFSETQ.

This chain links TRBV27 with TRBJ2-7; TRBD1 aligns across 10 bases. CDR1 is MNHEY, CDR2 SMNVEV, per germline (reference sequence). The CDR3 covers 13 residues. The V and J ends lost 5 bases and 6 bases, in that order; junction bases with no gene match: 4. DNA for the CDR3: TGTGCCAGCAGTGTGACAGGGGGCAGCGAGCAGTACTTC. Protein product: CASSVTGGSEQYF.

V is TRBV28 and J is TRBJ1-2, with a tentative D call TRBD1 (6 bases). Germline V gives CDR1 MDHEN, CDR2 SYDVKM. V was trimmed by 5 bases and J by 1 base, leaving 8 bases between them. The CDR3 has 13 residues. The CDR3: CASSRTVNYGYTF. In DNA, the CDR3 is TGTGCCAGCAGTAGGACAGTTAACTATGGCTACACCTTC.

J is TRBJ1-2 and V is TRBV6-5, with TRBD1 matching over 8 bases. V lost 6 bases to trimming and J lost 3 bases; unmatched junction nucleotides: 9. Germline assignment: CDR1 MNHEY and CDR2 SVGAGI. There are 15 residues in the CDR3. CDR3 bases: TGTGCCAGCAGAACAAAACAGGGGGGCTACTATGGCTACACCTTC. Amino acids: CASRTKQGGYYGYTF.

CDR3 loop: CASSLAGASSSTDTQYF. CDR3 in DNA: TGTGCCAGCAGCTTAGCTGGCGCTAGCTCTAGCACAGATACGCAGTATTTT. This chain joins TRBV7-6 and TRBJ2-3; possible D gene TRBD2, 5 bases. The CDR3 is made up of 17 amino acids. CDR1 SGHVS and CDR2 FNYEAQ come from the germline V gene. The V and J ends lost 0 bases and 0 bases respectively, with 13 bases between them.